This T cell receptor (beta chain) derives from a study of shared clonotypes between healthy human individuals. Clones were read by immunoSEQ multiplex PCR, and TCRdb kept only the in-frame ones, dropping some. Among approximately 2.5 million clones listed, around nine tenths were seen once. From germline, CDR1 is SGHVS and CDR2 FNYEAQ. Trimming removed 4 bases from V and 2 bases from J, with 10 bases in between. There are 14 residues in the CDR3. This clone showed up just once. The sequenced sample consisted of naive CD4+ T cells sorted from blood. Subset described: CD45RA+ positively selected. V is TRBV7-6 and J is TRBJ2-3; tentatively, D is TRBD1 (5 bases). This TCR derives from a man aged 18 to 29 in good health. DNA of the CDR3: TGTGCCAGCAGCTCGGACACGAACACAGATACGCAGTATTTT. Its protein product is CASSSDTNTDTQYF.